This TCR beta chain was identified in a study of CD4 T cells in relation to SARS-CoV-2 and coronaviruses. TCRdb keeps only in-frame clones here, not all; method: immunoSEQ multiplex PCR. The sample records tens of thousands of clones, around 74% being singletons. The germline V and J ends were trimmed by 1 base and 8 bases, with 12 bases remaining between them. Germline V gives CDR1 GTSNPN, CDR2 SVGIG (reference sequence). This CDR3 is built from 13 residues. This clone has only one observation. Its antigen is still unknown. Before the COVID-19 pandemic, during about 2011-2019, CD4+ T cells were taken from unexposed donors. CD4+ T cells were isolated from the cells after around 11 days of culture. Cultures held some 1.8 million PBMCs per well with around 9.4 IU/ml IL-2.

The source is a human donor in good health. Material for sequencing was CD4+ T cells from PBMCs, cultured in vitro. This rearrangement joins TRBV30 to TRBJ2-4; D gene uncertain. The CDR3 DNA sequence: TGTGCCTGGAGTGGCCTTACTGGGGACATTCAGTACTTC. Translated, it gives CAWSGLTGDIQYF. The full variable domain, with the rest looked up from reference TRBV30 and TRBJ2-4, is SQTIHQWPATLVQPVGSPLSLECTVEGTSNPNLYWYRQAAGRGLQLLFYSVGIGQISSEVPQNLSASRPQDRQFILSSKKLLLSDSGFYLCAWSGLTGDIQYFGAGTRLSVL.